This is a list of T cell receptor beta chains from one sample in a study of T cells in Graves' hyperthyroidism and ophthalmopathy. A single record per CDR3 protein comes from TCRdb applying MiXCR to the multiplex PCR reads. Among 600,000 to 650,000 distinct CDR3 sequences, around 20% were seen once, and the ten largest hold under 35%. Material for sequencing was blood. Receptors originate from a man aged 30 to 39 with Graves' ophthalmopathy. CDR3s include the opening cysteine and the closing phenylalanine or tryptophan. A D gene is named only where the DNA matches it firmly. For some rows the clone size is stated as once, few or many, or as a class when expanded; others skip it.

CDR3 DNA,CDR3 protein,CDR3 length,D gene,V gene,J gene,clone size
TGTGCCAGCAGCGACTCACCCTGGGGGACTAATGAAAAACTGTTTTTT,CASSDSPWGTNEKLFF,16,.,TRBV6-1,TRBJ1-4,.
TGTGCCAGCAGCTTAGTTTGGGGGGGGACTGAAGCTTTCTTT,CASSLVWGGTEAFF,14,.,TRBV7-8,TRBJ1-1,.
TGCAGTGCTAGAGAGAAAGACACCTACGAGCAGTACTTC,CSAREKDTYEQYF,13,.,TRBV20-1,TRBJ2-7,.
TGTGCCAGCTCCACTAGCGGCCCGGAGACCCAGTACTTC,CASSTSGPETQYF,13,TRBD2,TRBV6-1,TRBJ2-5,few
TGTGCCAGCAGCCAAGATGCGGGGGGAGTCGGCTACAATGAGCAGTTCTTC,CASSQDAGGVGYNEQFF,17,TRBD2,TRBV3-1,TRBJ2-1,.
TGCGCCAGCAGCTCCAGACAGGGCCACATTCAGTACTTC,CASSSRQGHIQYF,13,TRBD1,TRBV5-1,TRBJ2-4,many
TGTGCCAGCAGTCCTTTATCGGGAGGGTCCAATGAGCAGTTCTTC,CASSPLSGGSNEQFF,15,TRBD2,TRBV28,TRBJ2-1,few
TGTGCCAGCAGCTTGGTGCGGGAGAATCCTTCTGGGGCCAACGTCCTGACTTTC,CASSLVRENPSGANVLTF,18,TRBD2,TRBV7-6,TRBJ2-6,few
TGTGCCAGCAGCCAAGCGGGAACCCAAGAGACCCAGTACTTC,CASSQAGTQETQYF,14,.,TRBV3-1,TRBJ2-5,many
TGTGCCTGGAGTGCGCAAGGGGTGACTGAAGCTTTCTTT,CAWSAQGVTEAFF,13,.,TRBV30,TRBJ1-1,many
TGTGCCTGGACCTCGCACAGGGGACCTAATGAAAAACTGTTTTTT,CAWTSHRGPNEKLFF,15,TRBD1,TRBV30,TRBJ1-4,many
TGTGCCACCAGGGCCCAGGCACAGCGAGATACGCAGTATTTT,CATRAQAQRDTQYF,14,.,TRBV7-9,TRBJ2-3,.
TGCAGCGTTCGGTGGGGGGGCTACAATGAGCAGTTCTTC,CSVRWGGYNEQFF,13,TRBD2,TRBV29-1,TRBJ2-1,.
TGTGCCAGCAGAGGGACAGCCCCCTACGAGCAGTACTTC,CASRGTAPYEQYF,13,TRBD1,TRBV28,TRBJ2-7,many
TGTGCCAGCCGGGACAGCCAAAACTATGGCTACACCTTC,CASRDSQNYGYTF,13,TRBD1,TRBV28,TRBJ1-2,many
TGCGCCAGCAGCCCTCGGGACAGGGGTTCCGAGCAGTACTTC,CASSPRDRGSEQYF,14,TRBD1,TRBV5-1,TRBJ2-7,few
TGCGCCAGCAGTGAGTCTGGAGCGGGAAGCCCCTACGAGCAGTACTTC,CASSESGAGSPYEQYF,16,TRBD2,TRBV10-1,TRBJ2-7,.
TGCAGTGCTACTCTAGCGGGACTTAGCGTGGGCGAGCAGTACTTC,CSATLAGLSVGEQYF,15,TRBD2,TRBV20-1,TRBJ2-7,few
TGTGCCAGCAGCGCACCCGGGACGGGGACGCAGTATTTT,CASSAPGTGTQYF,13,.,TRBV5-6,TRBJ2-3,few
TGCGCCAGCAGCGTGGGACTAGCTGGGGAGCTGTTTTTT,CASSVGLAGELFF,13,TRBD2,TRBV5-1,TRBJ2-2,few